The TCR beta chain described here comes from a study of graft-versus-host responses after intestinal transplantation. Data came from immunoSEQ multiplex PCR; TCRdb stores just in-frame clones and leaves some out. The sample records around 25,000 clones, about 81% being singletons. Deletions cut 5 bases from V and 3 bases from J, with 12 bases between. This CDR3 is built from 14 residues. Germline CDR1 is MNHEY and CDR2 is SVGAGI. On this clone itself: Its antigen is not identified.

This receptor was obtained from a human donor who received an intestinal transplant. The genes are TRBV6-5 and TRBJ2-3; maybe TRBD1 (5 bases). This specimen was unstimulated CD4+ T cells sorted from spleen or lymph node cells, taken before intestinal transplant. Written as DNA, the CDR3 is TGTGCCAGCAGTCGTGATACAGGAACAGATACGCAGTATTTT. Translation gives CASSRDTGTDTQYF.